This TCR beta chain was found in a study of identical twins. General study points: Cord blood beta clonotypes present at high abundance carried fewer insertions; no such pattern appeared in memory repertoires.

TCRdb re-called the 5' RACE reads through MiXCR, storing one row per CDR3 protein. Seen here are approximately 210,000 distinct CDR3 sequences, 6.5% observed once, and the top ten hold approximately 14%. On this clonotype: What it binds is unknown.

The same data also contributed to another study, on T cells expressing NK-cell markers. That report adds: Underlying the TCR beta repertoires were sorted CD3+CD56+NKG2C+, CD3+CD56+NKG2C- and CD3+CD56-NKG2C+ T cells. Similarly, these clonotypes led the CD3+CD56-NKG2C+ fraction as well in a few donors. Unclear, still, was the HCMV specificity of the expanded NKG2C+ T cell clones.

Sequencing used CD8+ T cells sorted from blood. The source is a woman between 18 and 30 years old in good health.

CDR3: CASSLAGVYSPLHF. The CDR3 DNA follows: TGCGCCAGCAGCTTGGCGGGGGTTTACTCACCCCTCCACTTT. This sequence joins TRBV5-1 and TRBJ1-6; D is possibly TRBD1 (5 bases). Looked up from germline, CDR1 is SGHRS and CDR2 is YFSETQ. Deletions cut 0 bases from V and 10 bases from J, with 11 bases between. This CDR3 is 14 amino acids long. Together with reference TRBV5-1 and TRBJ1-6, the CDR3 gives the full variable domain: KAGVTQTPRYLIKTRGQQVTLSCSPISGHRSVSWYQQTPGQGLQFLFEYFSETQRNKGNFPGRFSGRQFSNSRSEMNVSTLELGDSALYLCASSLAGVYSPLHFGNGTRLTVT.